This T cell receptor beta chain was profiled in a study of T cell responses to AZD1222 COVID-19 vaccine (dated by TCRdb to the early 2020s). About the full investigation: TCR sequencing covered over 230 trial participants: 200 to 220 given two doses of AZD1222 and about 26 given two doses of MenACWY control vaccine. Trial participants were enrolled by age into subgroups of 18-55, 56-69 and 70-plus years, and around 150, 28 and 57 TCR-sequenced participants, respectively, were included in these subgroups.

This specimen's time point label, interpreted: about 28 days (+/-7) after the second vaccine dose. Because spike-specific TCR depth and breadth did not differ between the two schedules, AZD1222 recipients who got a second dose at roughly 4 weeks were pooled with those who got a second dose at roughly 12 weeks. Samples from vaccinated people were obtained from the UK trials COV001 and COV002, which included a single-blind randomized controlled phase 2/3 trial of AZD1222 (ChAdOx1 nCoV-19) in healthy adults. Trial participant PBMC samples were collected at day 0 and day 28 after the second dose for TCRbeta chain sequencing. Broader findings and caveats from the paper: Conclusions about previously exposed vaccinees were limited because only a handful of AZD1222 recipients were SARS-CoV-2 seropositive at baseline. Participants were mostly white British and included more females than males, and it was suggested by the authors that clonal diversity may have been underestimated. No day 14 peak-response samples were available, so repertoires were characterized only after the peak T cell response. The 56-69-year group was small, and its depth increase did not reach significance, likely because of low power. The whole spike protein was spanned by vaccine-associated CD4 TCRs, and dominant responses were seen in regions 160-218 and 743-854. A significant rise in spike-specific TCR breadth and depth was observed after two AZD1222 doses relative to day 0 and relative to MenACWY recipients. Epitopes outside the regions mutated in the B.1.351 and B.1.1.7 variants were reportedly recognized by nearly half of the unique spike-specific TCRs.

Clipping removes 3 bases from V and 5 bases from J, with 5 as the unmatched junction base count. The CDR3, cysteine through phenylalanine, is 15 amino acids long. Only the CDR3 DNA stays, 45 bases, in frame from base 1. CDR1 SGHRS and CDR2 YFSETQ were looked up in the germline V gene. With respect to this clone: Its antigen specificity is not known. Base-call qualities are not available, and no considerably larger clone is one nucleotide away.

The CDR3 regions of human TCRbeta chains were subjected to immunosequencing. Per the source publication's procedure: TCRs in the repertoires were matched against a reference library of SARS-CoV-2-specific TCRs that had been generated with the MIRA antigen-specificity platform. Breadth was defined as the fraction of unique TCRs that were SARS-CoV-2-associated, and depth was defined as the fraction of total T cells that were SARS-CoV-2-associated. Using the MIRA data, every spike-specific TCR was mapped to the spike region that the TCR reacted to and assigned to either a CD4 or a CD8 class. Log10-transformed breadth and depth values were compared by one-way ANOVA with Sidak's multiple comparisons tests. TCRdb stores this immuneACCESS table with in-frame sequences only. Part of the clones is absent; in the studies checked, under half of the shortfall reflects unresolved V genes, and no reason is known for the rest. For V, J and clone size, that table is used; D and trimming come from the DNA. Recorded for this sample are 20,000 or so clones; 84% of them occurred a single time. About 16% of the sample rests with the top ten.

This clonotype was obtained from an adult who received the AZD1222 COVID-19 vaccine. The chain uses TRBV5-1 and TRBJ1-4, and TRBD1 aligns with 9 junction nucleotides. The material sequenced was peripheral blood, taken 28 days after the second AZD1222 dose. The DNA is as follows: TGCGCCAGCAGCTCCTCGACAGGGGGAAATGAAAAACTGTTTTTT. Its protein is CASSSSTGGNEKLFF.